This T cell receptor (beta chain) was obtained from a study of control samples from healthy donors and cancer patients. The assay was immunoSEQ multiplex PCR, and TCRdb's table has in-frame clones only and misses some. The sample has roughly 120,000 clones; around 89% are singletons. Trimming shortened V by 6 bases and J by 4 bases, and 16 bases separated the two germline ends. Per germline, CDR1 ENHRY and CDR2 SYGVKD. CDR3 length: 15 residues. The clonotype was recovered from a man aged 50 to 60 in good health. Sequenced input: blood. The gene calls are TRBV10-3 and TRBJ1-5; D gene unclear. CDR3 nucleotide sequence: TGTGCCATCAGGGACGACACCTCGCCTAATCAGCCCCAGCATTTT. This encodes CAIRDDTSPNQPQHF.